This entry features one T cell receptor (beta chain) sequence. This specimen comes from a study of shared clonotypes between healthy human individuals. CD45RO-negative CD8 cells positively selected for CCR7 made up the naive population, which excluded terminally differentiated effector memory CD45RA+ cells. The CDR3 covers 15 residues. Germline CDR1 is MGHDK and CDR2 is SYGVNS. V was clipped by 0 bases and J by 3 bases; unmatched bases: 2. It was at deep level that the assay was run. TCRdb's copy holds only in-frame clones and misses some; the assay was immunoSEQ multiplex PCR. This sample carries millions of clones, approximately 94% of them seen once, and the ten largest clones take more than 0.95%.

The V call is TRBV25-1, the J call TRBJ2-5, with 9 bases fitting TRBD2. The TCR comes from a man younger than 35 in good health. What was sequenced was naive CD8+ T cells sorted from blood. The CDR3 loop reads CASSEYAGGKETQYF. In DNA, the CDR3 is TGTGCCAGCAGTGAATACGCGGGGGGGAAAGAGACCCAGTACTTC.